Listed below are T cell receptor beta chains from one sample, sequenced in a study of blood T cells in healthy people across ages. TCRdb ran MiXCR on the 5' RACE reads and lists one entry per CDR3 protein. The sample lists approximately 940,000 distinct CDR3 sequences; 45% to 50% were seen once. Sequenced sample: blood. These receptors were collected from a man aged 25-45 years in good health. CDR3s include the opening cysteine and the closing phenylalanine or tryptophan. The D gene is left open where the match is weak. Size is omitted from some rows. Given values are once, few, many or a class for expanded clones.

V gene	CDR3 length	D gene	J gene	clone size	CDR3 DNA	CDR3 protein
TRBV7-9	16	TRBD2	TRBJ2-3	NA	TGTGCCAGCAGCCTGACTAGCGGGGGATTTGAGGATACGCAGTATTTT	CASSLTSGGFEDTQYF
TRBV12-5	14	NA	TRBJ1-3	NA	TGTGCTAGTGGTACAGGGCTGCAAGGAAACACCATATATTTT	CASGTGLQGNTIYF
TRBV6-2/TRBV6-3	15	TRBD2	TRBJ2-1	NA	TGTGCCAGCAGTGGTAAGGGACTAGCGGGGAATGAGCAGTTCTTC	CASSGKGLAGNEQFF
TRBV6-5	14	NA	TRBJ1-1	NA	TGTGCCAGCAGTCAACAGCCTCTGAACACTGAAGCTTTCTTT	CASSQQPLNTEAFF
TRBV6-2/TRBV6-3	15	TRBD1	TRBJ1-1	NA	TGTGCCAGCAGTCGGGACAGCCTCATGAACACTGAAGCTTTCTTT	CASSRDSLMNTEAFF
TRBV20-1	16	NA	TRBJ1-2	NA	TGCAGTGCTAGAGATTTCAGGGGAGTAGCTAACTATGGCTACACCTTC	CSARDFRGVANYGYTF
TRBV7-3	14	NA	TRBJ2-1	NA	TGTGCCAGCAGCGTAGCCGTCGTAGGGCATGAGCAGTTCTTC	CASSVAVVGHEQFF
TRBV27	15	NA	TRBJ2-3	few	TGTGCCAGCGGTGACGACAGGTCTAGCACAGATACGCAGTATTTT	CASGDDRSSTDTQYF
TRBV7-2	14	NA	TRBJ2-3	NA	TGTGCCAGCAGCCCCTGGACAGACACAGATACGCAGTATTTT	CASSPWTDTDTQYF
TRBV25-1	14	TRBD1	TRBJ1-6	NA	TGTGCCAGCAGGGACCGGACAGGGAATTCACCCCTCCACTTT	CASRDRTGNSPLHF
TRBV3-1	13	NA	TRBJ2-7	few	TGTGCCAGCAGCCAAGCCTCGACCTACGAGCAGTACTTC	CASSQASTYEQYF
TRBV7-8	11	NA	TRBJ2-3	few	TGTGCCAGCAGCAGCCGTCAGGGGCAGTATTTT	CASSSRQGQYF